This T cell receptor (beta chain) was captured by sequencing in a study of human T cells and chemical hapten exposure listed by TCRdb under 2021. Looking at the study overall: For sensitization, 2% DPC in acetone was applied to a roughly 2 cm by roughly 2 cm area of upper inner arm skin. The libraries were sequenced as a pool, and the TCR yield per sample differed mostly because of small variations in library volumes within the pool. In alopecia patients, the study followed how the peripheral blood TCR repertoire changed in vivo over primary and secondary sensitization to diphenylcyclopropenone (DPC), a hapten. Blood was sampled from patients pre-sensitization (week 0) and at 2, 6 and about 24 weeks after DPC sensitization. Patch tests used Finn chambers with 0.01% DPC on the upper back, scored after 6 days by International Contact Dermatitis Research Group standards. About 29 alopecia patients gave blood for TCR sequencing at one to four time points (pre-sensitization, 2, 6 and 24 weeks). Patients additionally received weekly therapeutic DPC doses to the scalp throughout the approximately 25-week study period. Alopecia areata with under or over 50% scalp involvement, alopecia totalis and alopecia universalis were represented in the patient cohort, which was mostly female.

Details on this clonotype: The antigen it recognizes is unknown. There are no base qualities to consult, and no much larger clone falls within one base.

What the time point label conveys for this sample: patch test 1, 2 weeks after DPC sensitization. This specimen's treatment or condition label, interpreted: therapeutic diphenylcyclopropenone sensitization with weekly scalp DPC. At each patch-test visit, blood was drawn before the patch test was applied. Patients were eligible if aged 18 to 70, diagnosed with alopecia and judged suitable for DPC therapy, and pregnant patients were excluded. Total RNA was isolated from unfractionated whole blood collected in Tempus Blood RNA tubes. Counted from cysteine to phenylalanine, this CDR3 has 13 amino acids. Here the CDR3 DNA is all that survives: 39 bases in frame from base 1. Between the V and J ends, shortened by 5 bases and 2 bases respectively, the junction contains 9 bases. The method was RACE. TCRdb shows the sequencer as NextSeq 500. Library preparation attached unique molecular identifiers to individual cDNA molecules for quantitative, reproducible TCR counting. Each blood RNA sample was used to sequence both TCR alpha and TCR beta chains. For the original study's pipeline: Samples had a median of roughly 91,000 TCRs, with a range from 23,224 to 690,600. V, J and CDR3 annotation of the TCR reads was carried out using the Decombinator software suite. For PS versus PT1 abundance plots, all samples were subsampled to the same number of TCRs (28,000). Expanded TCRs were defined as absent before sensitization and observed at least eight times at the 2-week time point. Through fastp at Q25 and MiXCR, TCRdb rebuilt clones from the public reads, retaining in-frame beta chains. CDR3 protein duplicates are merged, each entry listing the most common genes and DNA. TCRdb, rather than the study authors, made the V and J calls. This sample is represented by 150,000 to 200,000 distinct CDR3 sequences; more than 20% of them were singletons. Together, the top ten hold about 7% of the sample.

Here is what the overall study found, with its caveats: Significantly more large CDR3 similarity clusters were formed by expanded TCRs than by pre-sensitization or healthy control sets, consistent with antigen-driven responses. Because every patient had alopecia, a presumed autoimmune disease, the patients' immune response might differ from that of healthy individuals. DPC sensitization did not change the number of TCRs with a frequency above 1 in 1000, and there was no evidence of changes in global repertoire structure. After repeated subsampling, changes were observed in the strength of the expansion versus patch-test correlation and in the threshold at which the correlation became significant. Patch test score correlated positively with the number of PT1 expanded TCRs, reaching significance at thresholds 8, 16 and 32 but not at 4.

Here the sequenced sample was whole blood, taken in connection with sensitization to the hapten diphenylcyclopropenone (DPC). Recombination connected TRBV12-3 or TRBV12-4 to TRBJ1-1; no confident D gene assignment can be made. The sequence was obtained from a woman aged 45-60 years with alopecia areata. Some clones in this sample may be carry-over from other donors' samples. The CDR3 protein: CASSLKANTEAFF. The DNA is TGTGCCAGCAGTCTGAAGGCCAACACTGAAGCTTTCTTT.